What follows is one T cell receptor beta chain and its context. Its antigen is as yet unknown. Unique molecular identifiers were built into the TCR beta cDNA libraries. One entry per CDR3 protein, called by TCRdb with MiXCR from the PCR reads. The repertoire has about 560,000 distinct CDR3 sequences, roughly 45% of them found once; the top ten carry around 1.7%. Germline V gene data show CDR1 as MNHEY and CDR2 as SMNVEV (reference sequence). The CDR3 spans 14 residues. The V segment lost 4 bases and the J segment 6 bases; nucleotides outside the gene matches: 8. These data come from a study of post-analysis software for immune sequencing data. Broader study findings: The study found TRBV5-6, TRBV5-1 and TRBV20-1 among five TRBV segments more frequent in patients than controls.

The rearrangement joins TRBV27 to TRBJ1-2; 7 positions agree with TRBD1. Sample: blood. The receptor was derived from a girl aged 5-17 years with multiple sclerosis. This CDR3 is CASSSAGGGDGYTF. The CDR3 nucleotides are TGTGCCAGCAGTTCCGCAGGGGGGGGCGATGGCTACACCTTC.